The next 30 T cell receptor beta chains were all read from a single sample in a study of blood T cells in healthy people across ages. A second PCR of about 7 to 12 cycles used a sample-barcoded 5' primer and a J-beta primer mix. One entry per CDR3 protein results from TCRdb running MiXCR on the 5' RACE reads. Altogether 850,000 to 1,000,000 distinct CDR3 sequences are present, around 54% being singletons, with the ten largest covering roughly a fifth. Sequenced sample: blood. The origin of the receptors is a woman aged 60-75 years in good health.

This clonotype has just a few counts. J is TRBJ2-7 and V is TRBV27, with a weak D call TRBD1 (6 bases). This CDR3 is built from 14 residues. With 4 bases removed from V and 4 bases from J, the gap between germline ends came to 14 bases. Germline V gene data show CDR1 as MNHEY and CDR2 as SMNVEV (reference sequence). CDR3 nucleotides: TGTGCCAGCAGTTACAGGGTTGGGGGTTACGAGCAGTACTTC. Translating it yields CASSYRVGGYEQYF.

The chain employs TRBV3-1 and TRBJ2-2, with TRBD2 matching 7 bases. Germline CDR1 and CDR2: LGHDT and YNNKEL (reference sequence). The CDR3 is 16 amino acids. The V segment lost 6 bases and the J segment 1 base; nucleotides outside the gene matches: 8. CDR3 sequence reads: CASSLDPGGNTGELFF. The DNA for the CDR3 is TGTGCCAGCAGTCTAGACCCGGGAGGGAACACCGGGGAGCTGTTTTTT.

This clonotype was detected once. An end of the junction differs from the germline gene, which may be a read error. The chain combines TRBV12-3 or TRBV12-4 with TRBJ2-3; D might be TRBD1 or TRBD2, each matching 5 bases. The CDR3 runs to 14 residues. CDR3 loop: CASQYTGGADMQYF. DNA for the CDR3: TGTGCCAGCCAATACACAGGAGGCGCAGATATGCAGTATTTT.

CDR3 region: CASKRERNTGELFF. The CDR3 DNA reads as TGTGCCAGCAAGCGGGAGAGGAACACCGGGGAGCTGTTTTTT. The gene calls are TRBV7-2 and TRBJ2-2, with 8 bases fitting TRBD2. CDR1 is SGHTA, CDR2 FQGNSA, per germline. J gave up 1 base and V 7 bases, and 2 bases lay outside the gene matches. The CDR3 is 14 amino acids.

This chain links TRBV7-2 with TRBJ2-7; a weak D match, TRBD1 (5 bases). Judging by the DNA end, TRBJ2-5 fits better; the J call may be wrong. The CDR3 extends over 13 amino acids. The germline V gene encodes CDR1 SGHTA and CDR2 FQGNSA. CDR3 in DNA: TGTGCCAGCAGCCCGGACAAGGTTGAGACCCAGTACTTC. It specifies CASSPDKVETQYF.

This clonotype was seen a handful of times. A junction end diverges from the germline sequence, so it may reflect a read error. The gene calls are TRBV7-9 and TRBJ1-2; a possible D gene is TRBD1 (6 bases). The CDR3 has 14 residues. CDR1 and CDR2 (germline): SEHNR, FQNEAQ (reference sequence). The CDR3, as DNA: TGTGCCAGCAGTTTAGGGGGGCGGACACAAGGCTACACCTTC. This translates into CASSLGGRTQGYTF.

The chain recombines TRBV20-1 with TRBJ2-3, with TRBD2 matching 14 bases. Germline V gene lookup returns CDR1 DFQATT and CDR2 SNEGSKA (reference sequence). V dropped 6 bases and J dropped 9; count of bases not matched to a gene: 11. The CDR3 runs to 15 residues. CDR3: CSATGGLAGAGTQYF. DNA of the CDR3: TGCAGTGCCACCGGGGGACTAGCGGGAGCAGGGACGCAGTATTTT.

The chain carries TRBV7-2 and TRBJ2-3; tentative D call: TRBD2 (6 bases). V was pared by 2 bases and J by 1 base, with 13 bases between. Germline CDR1 and CDR2: SGHTA and FQGNSA. The CDR3 covers 16 residues. The CDR3 region has the DNA TGTGCCAGCAGCTTAAGGCTCTCGGGGGGCACAGATACGCAGTATTTT. It encodes CASSLRLSGGTDTQYF.

The CDR3 is CASSSGPPSGNNEQFF. Here the CDR3 DNA reads TGTGCCAGCTCAAGCGGTCCGCCTAGCGGGAACAATGAGCAGTTCTTC. The chain employs TRBV18 and TRBJ2-1, with 9 bases matching TRBD2. This CDR3 region has 16 residues. The V gene's germline CDR1 is KGHSH and CDR2 LQKENI. V lost 5 bases and J lost 5; bases outside the gene matches: 10.

This clonotype was observed a handful of times. The V and J genes are TRBV30 and TRBJ2-3; D may be TRBD1 or TRBD2 (5 bases each). V was pared by 5 bases and J by 1 base, with 16 bases between. Germline CDR1 reads GTSNPN; CDR2 reads SVGIG (reference sequence). This CDR3 has 15 amino acids. For the CDR3, the DNA is TGTGCCTGGGGCGACCAGGGACGGGGCACAGATACGCAGTATTTT. This codes for CAWGDQGRGTDTQYF. The full variable domain, completed using reference TRBV30 and TRBJ2-3, is SQTIHQWPATLVQPVGSPLSLECTVEGTSNPNLYWYRQAAGRGLQLLFYSVGIGQISSEVPQNLSASRPQDRQFILSSKKLLLSDSGFYLCAWGDQGRGTDTQYFGPGTRLTVL.

J is TRBJ2-1 and V is TRBV6-5; D possibly corresponds to TRBD2 (7 bases). This CDR3 spans 16 amino acids. The V gene's germline CDR1 is MNHEY and CDR2 SVGAGI. V lost 5 bases and J 4 bases, leaving 18 bases between the germline ends. CDR3 sequence: CASSTHREGGYNEQFF. The DNA for the CDR3 is TGTGCCAGCAGTACCCACAGGGAGGGCGGTTACAATGAGCAGTTCTTC.

The rearrangement uses TRBV25-1 and TRBJ1-2, with a possible D match to TRBD1 (5 bases). The germline V gene encodes CDR1 MGHDK and CDR2 SYGVNS. Trimming removed 8 bases from V and 4 bases from J, with 11 bases in between. CDR3 length: 12 residues. The CDR3 here is CASGRAGYGYTF. The CDR3 bases are TGTGCCAGCGGCAGGGCTGGCTATGGCTACACCTTC.

This clonotype occurred a few times. V usage is TRBV7-2 and J usage is TRBJ2-1, with 11 nucleotides matching TRBD2. This CDR3 is built from 16 residues. Germline V gene data show CDR1 as SGHTA and CDR2 as FQGNSA. Trimming at V came to 7 bases and at J to 10 bases, leaving 15 bases not matched to a gene. CDR3 sequence reads: CASNQGGTSGAGEQFF. Here the CDR3 DNA reads TGTGCCAGCAACCAGGGGGGGACTAGCGGAGCCGGAGAGCAGTTCTTC.

As concerns this clonotype: Germline is not matched at one junction end, which may reflect a read error. The chain combines TRBV5-1 with TRBJ2-5; D unresolved. The CDR3 is made up of 15 amino acids. CDR1 is SGHRS and CDR2 is YFSETQ in the germline V gene. CDR3 sequence reads: CASCFSTSTVNEQYF. The CDR3 DNA reads as TGCGCCAGCTGCTTCTCTACCAGCACAGTCAATGAGCAGTACTTC.

V is TRBV14 and J is TRBJ2-1, with a weak D call TRBD2 (6 bases). The V end was cut by 2 bases, the J end by 1 base, with 18 bases between. The CDR3 covers 18 residues. Germline CDR1 reads SGHDN; CDR2 reads FVKESK. For the CDR3, the DNA is TGTGCCAGCAGCCAAAAAGGTGGTTACGGGGGATCCTACAATGAGCAGTTCTTC. Its protein product is CASSQKGGYGGSYNEQFF.

The DNA for the CDR3 is TGCGCCAGCAGCTTGCGGTGGTTCGGACTAGCGGGAGGGGCTGAGCAGTTCTTC. Protein sequence: CASSLRWFGLAGGAEQFF. The rearrangement uses TRBV5-1 and TRBJ2-1, with TRBD2 matching over 15 bases. The trim removed 1 base at V and 9 bases at J, leaving 11 bases unmatched. CDR1 SGHRS and CDR2 YFSETQ come from the germline V gene. This CDR3 comprises 18 residues.

The chain recombines TRBV20-1 with TRBJ2-3, with D unclear. CDR3 length equals 14 residues. V lost 6 bases and J 0 bases, leaving 13 bases between the germline ends. Germline CDR1 reads DFQATT; CDR2 reads SNEGSKA (reference sequence). Here the CDR3 DNA reads TGCAGTGCCCTGAGCAGCGCTAGCACAGATACGCAGTATTTT. Translation: CSALSSASTDTQYF.

The chain is built from TRBV7-6 and TRBJ2-1, with D maybe TRBD2 (5 bases). Germline loops: CDR1 SGHVS, CDR2 FNYEAQ. The CDR3 totals 15 residues. V was clipped by 4 bases and J by 7 bases, with 17 bases between them. CDR3 region: CASSSAGGIWNEQFF. The CDR3 coding sequence is TGTGCCAGCAGCTCCGCGGGCGGCATTTGGAATGAGCAGTTCTTC.

This clonotype has just one count. At one end the junction does not follow the germline gene, possibly because of a read error. The rearrangement links TRBV12-3 or TRBV12-4 to TRBJ1-4; D uncertain. This CDR3 is 14 amino acids long. CDR3 region: CAGSPVGFNEKLFF. The CDR3 nucleotides are TGTGCCGGCAGTCCGGTTGGATTTAATGAAAAACTGTTTTTT.

This clonotype was picked up many times. The rearrangement uses TRBV7-2 and TRBJ2-1, with a weak D call TRBD2 (7 bases). The CDR3 length is 15 residues. Trimming pared 4 bases from V and 7 bases from J, leaving 17 bases between. From germline, CDR1 is SGHTA and CDR2 FQGNSA. CDR3 bases: TGTGCCAGCAGCTCGGGATTAAGGGGGGGAAATGAGCAGTTCTTC. Translating gives CASSSGLRGGNEQFF. The whole variable domain, remainder taken from reference TRBV7-2 and TRBJ2-1, is GAGVSQSPSNKVTEKGKDVELRCDPISGHTALYWYRQSLGQGLEFLIYFQGNSAPDKSGLPSDRFSAERTGGSVSTLTIQRTQQEDSAVYLCASSSGLRGGNEQFFGPGTRLTVL.

A note on this clonotype: A read error is possible here, since a much larger clone lies one base away. The rearrangement joins TRBV12-3 or TRBV12-4 to TRBJ1-5; TRBD1 might be the D (5 bases). This CDR3 comprises 14 residues. Between the trimmed V and J ends, which lost 3 bases and 3 bases, there was a span of 9 bases. In DNA form, the CDR3 reads TGTGCCAGCAGTTTGAGGGGAAACAATCAGCCCCAGCATTTT. Translating gives CASSLRGNNQPQHF.

About this clonotype: An end of the junction does not agree with germline; a read error may underlie this. The V gene is TRBV6-1, the J gene TRBJ2-4, with 7 positions matching TRBD1. TRBJ2-7 explains the end of the DNA better; the J call may be wrong. Germline V gives CDR1 MNHNS, CDR2 SASEGT. The CDR3 covers 14 residues. CDR3 coding DNA: TGTGCCAGCAGCGAAGTCTGGTGGGACAGCGAGCAGTACTTC. It translates to CASSEVWWDSEQYF.

The chain employs TRBV7-3 and TRBJ2-1, with D tentatively TRBD2 (5 bases). V was trimmed by 5 bases and J by 6 bases, leaving 17 bases between them. CDR3 length: 15 amino acids. Germline CDR1 is SGHTA and CDR2 is FQGTGA. CDR3 protein: CASSNDLGAANEQFF. In DNA, the CDR3 is TGTGCCAGCAGCAATGACCTAGGAGCGGCCAATGAGCAGTTCTTC.

The chain combines TRBV28 with TRBJ2-7; 9 bases align to TRBD1. V lost 4 bases to trimming and J lost 6 bases; unmatched junction nucleotides: 10. CDR3 size: 15 residues. Germline V gene lookup returns CDR1 MDHEN and CDR2 SYDVKM. CDR3 amino acids: CASSYRGRLVSEQYF. The DNA of the CDR3 is TGTGCCAGCAGTTACAGGGGGCGGTTAGTCTCCGAGCAGTACTTC.

This sequence joins TRBV12-3 or TRBV12-4 and TRBJ1-5; D is uncertain. CDR3 length: 14 residues. Trimming cost V 6 bases and J 4 bases, with 13 bases left between them. CDR3 in DNA: TGTGCCAGCAGGAAAGTGGACGGAAATCAGCCCCAGCATTTT. Its protein product is CASRKVDGNQPQHF.

This clonotype was seen more than once but under ten times. The gene calls are TRBV4-1 and TRBJ2-6; 8 bases agree with TRBD1. The J segment lost 1 base and the V segment lost 1 base, leaving 9 bases of the junction unmatched. CDR1 MGHRA and CDR2 YSYEKL come from the germline V gene. The length of the CDR3 is 19 residues. In nucleotides, the CDR3 is TGCGCCAGCAGCCAAGTACCGGACAGGGTAGTTTCTGGGGCCAACGTCCTGACTTTC. As protein: CASSQVPDRVVSGANVLTF.

The rearrangement uses TRBV12-3 or TRBV12-4 and TRBJ2-3, with 7 nucleotides matching TRBD2. The CDR3 totals 15 residues. With 5 bases clipped from V and 0 bases from J, the junction kept 5 bases outside the gene matches. The CDR3 DNA reads as TGTGCCAGCAGTCCTTTTAGCGGGAGCACAGATACGCAGTATTTT. Translated, it gives CASSPFSGSTDTQYF.

The gene calls are TRBV7-2 and TRBJ2-5; TRBD1 matches 7 bases. There are 14 residues in the CDR3. The ends lost 1 base at V and 6 bases at J; junction bases unmatched: 5. CDR1 and CDR2 from the germline V gene are SGHTA and FQGNSA. The CDR3: CASSLDTGVKTQYF. CDR3 sequence (DNA): TGTGCCAGCAGCTTAGACACAGGGGTGAAGACCCAGTACTTC.

This chain joins TRBV5-5 and TRBJ2-7, with D unresolved. The germline gives CDR1 SGHKS, CDR2 YYEKEE (reference sequence). V was trimmed by 0 bases and J by 4 bases, leaving 14 bases between them. This CDR3 contains 15 residues. The CDR3 DNA reads TGTGCCAGCAGCTTGGCGGGTAGTTTGGATTACGAGCAGTACTTC. The encoded protein is CASSLAGSLDYEQYF.

This clonotype has just one count. V usage is TRBV5-1 and J usage is TRBJ2-7; no definite D call. CDR3 size: 14 residues. Germline assignment: CDR1 SGHRS and CDR2 YFSETQ. Trimming pared 1 base from V and 3 bases from J, leaving 11 bases between. The DNA of the CDR3 is TGCGCCAGCAGCTTGAGGACCAGCGTCTACGAGCAGTACTTC. It is translated as CASSLRTSVYEQYF. The full variable domain, rest sourced from reference TRBV5-1 and TRBJ2-7, is KAGVTQTPRYLIKTRGQQVTLSCSPISGHRSVSWYQQTPGQGLQFLFEYFSETQRNKGNFPGRFSGRQFSNSRSEMNVSTLELGDSALYLCASSLRTSVYEQYFGPGTRLTVT.